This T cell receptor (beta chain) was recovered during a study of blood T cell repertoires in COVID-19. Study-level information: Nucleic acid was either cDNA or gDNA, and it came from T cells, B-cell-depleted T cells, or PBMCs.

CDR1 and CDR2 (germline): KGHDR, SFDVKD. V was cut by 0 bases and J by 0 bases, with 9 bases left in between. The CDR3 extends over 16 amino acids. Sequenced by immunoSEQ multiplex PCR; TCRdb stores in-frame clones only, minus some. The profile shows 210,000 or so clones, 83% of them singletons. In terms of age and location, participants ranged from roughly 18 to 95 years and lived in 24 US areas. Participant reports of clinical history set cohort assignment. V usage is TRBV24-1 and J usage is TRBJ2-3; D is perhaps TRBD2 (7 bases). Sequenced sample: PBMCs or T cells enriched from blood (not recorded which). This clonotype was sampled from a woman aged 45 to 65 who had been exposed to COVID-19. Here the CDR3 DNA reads TGTGCCACCAGTGATTTGGCGGGGGCGAGCACAGATACGCAGTATTTT. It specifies CATSDLAGASTDTQYF.